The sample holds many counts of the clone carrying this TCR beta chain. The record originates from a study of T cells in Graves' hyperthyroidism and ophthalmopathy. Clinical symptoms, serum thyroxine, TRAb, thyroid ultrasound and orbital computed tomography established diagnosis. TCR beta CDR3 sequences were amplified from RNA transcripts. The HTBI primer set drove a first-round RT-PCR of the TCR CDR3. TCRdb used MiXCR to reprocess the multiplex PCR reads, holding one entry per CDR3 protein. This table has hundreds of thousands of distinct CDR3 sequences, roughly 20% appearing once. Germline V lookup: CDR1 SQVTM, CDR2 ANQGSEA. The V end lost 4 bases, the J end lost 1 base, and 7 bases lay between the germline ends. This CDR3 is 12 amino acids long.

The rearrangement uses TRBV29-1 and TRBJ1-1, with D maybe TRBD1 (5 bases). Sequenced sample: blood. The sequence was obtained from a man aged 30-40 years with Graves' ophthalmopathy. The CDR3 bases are TGCAGCGTTGCGGGGGGGAACACTGAAGCTTTCTTT. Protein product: CSVAGGNTEAFF.